The 32 T cell receptor beta chains presented below share a single source sample, sequenced in a study of regulatory T cells in long-lasting Graves disease. The sample's time point: persistent/refractory GD, antithyroid drugs over 5 years with positive TRAb. PBMC-derived RNA was used for the TCR library. According to the study, TCR beta libraries were built with iRepertoire HTBI primers and CDR3-region Arm-PCR. TCRdb reprocessed the multiplex PCR reads via MiXCR and lists one record per CDR3 protein. The profile shows 600,000 to 800,000 distinct CDR3 sequences, about 30% of them singletons. This specimen consisted of peripheral blood mononuclear cells (PBMCs), obtained when the disease was refractory, from a patient treated with antithyroid drugs. The receptor set was obtained from a female donor with Graves disease.

The chain uses TRBV6-1 and TRBJ1-1; D is undetermined. Germline CDR1 and CDR2: MNHNS and SASEGT. V shed 6 bases and J shed 0 bases, with 20 bases lying between them. This CDR3 has 17 amino acids. In DNA, the CDR3 is TGTGCCAGCAGGGAGGAGAGAGTCCTAACAATGAACACTGAAGCTTTCTTT. Its translation is CASREERVLTMNTEAFF.

The sample holds many counts of this clonotype. V usage is TRBV11-2 and J usage is TRBJ2-4; 10 bases align to TRBD1. Per the germline V gene, CDR1 is SGHAT and CDR2 is FQNNGV. V lost 4 bases, J lost 0 bases, and 3 bases stayed unmatched. The CDR3 sequence is 16 residues long. The CDR3 region has the DNA TGTGCCAGCAGCTCGGGACAGGGGCTAGCCAAAAACATTCAGTACTTC. This sequence encodes CASSSGQGLAKNIQYF.

This chain connects TRBV6-2 or TRBV6-3 to TRBJ1-1; D not certain. V lost 0 bases to trimming and J lost 12 bases, with 14 bases between them. This CDR3 contains 13 residues. Germline V gene lookup returns CDR1 MNHEY and CDR2 SVGEGT. The CDR3 here is CASSYSSGGSTFF. Written as DNA, the CDR3 is TGTGCCAGCAGTTACTCGAGTGGCGGGTCCACTTTCTTT.

This clonotype was seen only a few times. CDR3 residues: CASSYGGPNTGELFF. The CDR3, as DNA: TGTGCCAGCAGTTACGGGGGGCCGAACACCGGGGAGCTGTTTTTT. This chain connects TRBV6-5 to TRBJ2-2, with D perhaps being TRBD1 or TRBD2 (6 bases each). This CDR3 comprises 15 residues. CDR1 MNHEY and CDR2 SVGAGI come from the germline V gene. V was pared by 2 bases and J by 0 bases, with 7 bases between.

This clonotype showed up just a few times. V usage is TRBV14 and J usage is TRBJ2-7; TRBD1 agrees at 7 bases. Germline V gene data show CDR1 as SGHDN and CDR2 as FVKESK. Germline trimming cut 3 bases from V and 7 bases from J; bases unmatched to any gene: 12. The length of the CDR3 is 15 residues. The CDR3: CASSQGQTEGREQYF. CDR3 in DNA: TGTGCCAGCAGCCAGGGACAGACTGAGGGACGGGAGCAGTACTTC. The full variable domain, its missing parts supplied by reference TRBV14 and TRBJ2-7, is EAGVTQFPSHSVIEKGQTVTLRCDPISGHDNLYWYRRVMGKEIKFLLHFVKESKQDESGMPNNRFLAERTGGTYSTLKVQPAELEDSGVYFCASSQGQTEGREQYFGPGTRLTVT.

The rearrangement links TRBV12-3 or TRBV12-4 to TRBJ2-3; unclear D gene. With 8 bases removed from V and 2 bases from J, the gap between germline ends came to 8 bases. This CDR3 is 12 amino acids long. CDR3 protein: CASAETTDTQYF. For the CDR3, the DNA is TGTGCCAGCGCTGAGACCACAGATACGCAGTATTTT.

The V gene is TRBV6-1, the J gene TRBJ1-1, with TRBD1 matching over 10 bases. J lost 2 bases, V lost 7 bases, and 13 bases had no gene match. Germline V gene sequence: CDR1 MNHNS, CDR2 SASEGT. The CDR3 runs to 17 residues. CDR3: CASIPRTGGSLNTEAFF. CDR3 DNA: TGTGCCAGCATTCCCAGGACAGGGGGTAGTCTTAACACTGAAGCTTTCTTT.

This rearrangement joins TRBV27 to TRBJ2-1; D might be TRBD1 or TRBD2, each matching 5 bases. Trimming left V 0 bases short and J 3 bases short, with 9 bases between. This CDR3 comprises 15 residues. The V gene's germline CDR1 is MNHEY and CDR2 SMNVEV (reference sequence). In nucleotides, the CDR3 is TGTGCCAGCAGTTTATCGGGGGTTCTCTACAATGAGCAGTTCTTC. Translating it yields CASSLSGVLYNEQFF.

The sample holds many counts of this clonotype. The CDR3 sequence: CASSSDRINQPQHF. The CDR3 DNA follows: TGTGCCAGTAGTAGCGACAGGATCAATCAGCCCCAGCATTTT. The V call is TRBV19, the J call TRBJ1-5, with D possibly being TRBD1 (6 bases). V lost 4 bases, J lost 3 bases, and 10 bases lay in between. Germline loops: CDR1 LNHDA, CDR2 SQIVND (reference sequence). This CDR3 has 14 amino acids.

This clonotype has more than one count but fewer than ten. This chain uses TRBV5-1 with TRBJ1-2, with a weak D call TRBD1 (6 bases). Deletions cut 1 base from V and 7 bases from J, with 14 bases between. CDR3 length equals 14 residues. Per the germline V gene, CDR1 is SGHRS and CDR2 is YFSETQ. The CDR3 region has the DNA TGCGCCAGCAGCTTGCCAGGGGTTCAGGGTGGCTACACCTTC. Translation: CASSLPGVQGGYTF. The variable domain in full, with the rest retrieved from reference TRBV5-1 and TRBJ1-2, is KAGVTQTPRYLIKTRGQQVTLSCSPISGHRSVSWYQQTPGQGLQFLFEYFSETQRNKGNFPGRFSGRQFSNSRSEMNVSTLELGDSALYLCASSLPGVQGGYTFGSGTRLTVV.

The chain recombines TRBV7-6 with TRBJ2-5; a weak D match, TRBD2 (6 bases). The CDR3 has 16 amino acids. The germline CDR1 and CDR2 sequences are SGHVS and FNYEAQ. V shed 1 base and J shed 2 bases, with 14 bases lying between them. This chain's CDR3 is CASSLGAGSAQETQYF. The CDR3 nucleotides read TGTGCCAGCAGCTTAGGTGCGGGGAGCGCGCAAGAGACCCAGTACTTC.

The V call is TRBV29-1, the J call TRBJ1-5, with D unresolved. The CDR3 contains 11 residues. Looked up from germline, CDR1 is SQVTM and CDR2 is ANQGSEA. The CDR3 DNA sequence: TGCAACCTGAGAGGTAATCAGCCCCAGCATTTT. Protein product: CNLRGNQPQHF.

The sample holds one count of this clonotype. The chain recombines TRBV4-2 with TRBJ1-2, with D uncertain. V lost 3 bases and J lost 2, with 16 bases in between. Looked up from germline, CDR1 is LGHNA and CDR2 is YNFKEQ. The CDR3 loop spans 16 amino acids. In nucleotides, the CDR3 is TGTGCCAGCAGCCAGGAGAGGGTTTCGGCGAACTATGGCTACACCTTC. This sequence encodes CASSQERVSANYGYTF.

This chain connects TRBV7-9 to TRBJ1-5; 7 positions match TRBD1. Germline V gene data show CDR1 as SEHNR and CDR2 as FQNEAQ (reference sequence). CDR3 size: 16 residues. The V and J ends lost 4 bases and 2 bases, in that order; junction bases with no gene match: 8. The CDR3 region is CASSSTGMPGNQPQHF. In DNA form, the CDR3 reads TGTGCCAGCAGCTCGACAGGGATGCCGGGCAATCAGCCCCAGCATTTT.

This clonotype came up a few times. The CDR3 here is CASSYHSGSYEQYF. For the CDR3, the DNA is TGTGCCAGCAGCTACCACAGCGGATCCTACGAGCAGTACTTC. The chain is built from TRBV6-1 and TRBJ2-7; D might be TRBD2 (5 bases). V was shortened by 6 bases and J by 1 base, with 13 bases between the two germline ends. Germline CDR1 and CDR2: MNHNS and SASEGT. The CDR3 sequence is 14 residues long.

In its sample, this clonotype was seen once. No conserved phenylalanine or tryptophan ends this CDR3, so it is likely a read error. The rearrangement joins TRBV6-2 or TRBV6-3 to TRBJ1-1; D unresolved. The germline V gene encodes CDR1 MNHEY and CDR2 SVGEGT. The CDR3 is 13 amino acids. V was trimmed by 8 bases and J by 1 base, leaving 11 bases between them. The CDR3 nucleotides are TGTGCCAGCGATCAGCCGGGGAACACTGAAGCTTTCTGT. This sequence encodes CASDQPGNTEAFC.

This clonotype was counted between two and nine times. J is TRBJ2-7 and V is TRBV28, with D hard to call. This CDR3 region has 16 residues. Trimming shortened V by 0 bases and J by 7 bases, and 19 bases separated the two germline ends. Germline assignment: CDR1 MDHEN and CDR2 SYDVKM. The CDR3 coding sequence is TGTGCCAGCAGTTTATGCCGGAACCACTATGGATCAGAGCAGTACTTC. Encoded protein: CASSLCRNHYGSEQYF.

The gene calls are TRBV29-1 and TRBJ1-4, with D possibly TRBD1 on 6 matching bases. Looked up from germline, CDR1 is SQVTM and CDR2 is ANQGSEA. Trimming shortened V by 4 bases and J by 5 bases, and 29 bases separated the two germline ends. This CDR3 has 19 amino acids. CDR3 sequence: CSVVFSGGDVQGGNEKLFF. The CDR3 coding sequence is TGCAGCGTTGTGTTTAGTGGGGGAGACGTTCAAGGGGGGAATGAAAAACTGTTTTTT.

The chain uses TRBV7-2 and TRBJ2-2, with 9 bases fitting TRBD2. V lost 1 base, J lost 0 bases, and 6 bases stayed unmatched. Germline V gene data show CDR1 as SGHTA and CDR2 as FQGNSA. This CDR3 contains 18 residues. DNA for the CDR3: TGTGCCAGCAGCTTAGGACTAGCGGACGTCTCGAACACCGGGGAGCTGTTTTTT. As protein: CASSLGLADVSNTGELFF. Drawing the rest from reference TRBV7-2 and TRBJ2-2, the complete variable domain is GAGVSQSPSNKVTEKGKDVELRCDPISGHTALYWYRQSLGQGLEFLIYFQGNSAPDKSGLPSDRFSAERTGGSVSTLTIQRTQQEDSAVYLCASSLGLADVSNTGELFFGEGSRLTVL.

The chain links TRBV5-1 to TRBJ1-1; TRBD1 aligns across 9 bases. The CDR3 loop spans 13 amino acids. Germline assignment: CDR1 SGHRS and CDR2 YFSETQ. V was pared by 3 bases and J by 5 bases, with 2 bases of the junction left unmatched. The CDR3 loop is CASSWDRETEAFF. CDR3 in DNA: TGCGCCAGCAGCTGGGACAGGGAGACTGAAGCTTTCTTT.

V gene TRBV5-1 combines with J gene TRBJ1-2, with 7 bases identical to TRBD1. This CDR3 spans 14 amino acids. Germline V lookup: CDR1 SGHRS, CDR2 YFSETQ. V was pared by 0 bases and J by 5 bases, with 4 bases of the junction left unmatched. CDR3 coding DNA: TGCGCCAGCAGCTTGGTCACAGGGGCTTATGGCTACACCTTC. Translating gives CASSLVTGAYGYTF.

The chain has TRBV29-1 and TRBJ1-2; D unresolved. Germline-derived CDR1 and CDR2 are SQVTM and ANQGSEA. The V gene lost 7 bases and the J gene lost 0 bases, with 12 bases spanning the gap. There are 13 residues in the CDR3. Here the CDR3 DNA reads TGCAGCGGGACGGGCCCCGCTAACTATGGCTACACCTTC. Amino acid sequence: CSGTGPANYGYTF.

This clonotype was observed a few times. The gene calls are TRBV6-5 and TRBJ1-1; weak D call: TRBD1 (6 bases). The CDR3 is 17 amino acids. With 2 bases removed from V and 1 base from J, the gap between germline ends came to 17 bases. Germline CDR1 reads MNHEY; CDR2 reads SVGAGI. The CDR3: CASSYIGRGVGNTEAFF. CDR3 sequence (DNA): TGTGCCAGCAGTTACATCGGCAGGGGAGTGGGGAACACTGAAGCTTTCTTT.

This chain uses TRBV5-4 with TRBJ1-1; maybe TRBD1 (5 bases). Germline values: CDR1 SGHNT, CDR2 YYREEE (reference sequence). The CDR3 sequence is 14 residues long. Trimming pared 4 bases from V and 4 bases from J, leaving 14 bases between. The CDR3 region has the DNA TGTGCCAGCAGCCCAAGGGACGGGCTCACTGAAGCTTTCTTT. Its translation is CASSPRDGLTEAFF. Combining the CDR3 with reference TRBV5-4 and TRBJ1-1 gives the whole variable domain ETGVTQSPTHLIKTRGQQVTLRCSSQSGHNTVSWYQQALGQGPQFIFQYYREEENGRGNFPPRFSGLQFPNYSSELNVNALELDDSALYLCASSPRDGLTEAFFGQGTRLTVV.

There are many counts of this clonotype. This chain joins TRBV2 and TRBJ1-1; D gene ambiguous. The CDR3 sequence is 15 residues long. CDR1 is SNHLY and CDR2 is FYNNEI in the germline V gene. The ends were cut back, 1 base at V and 5 bases at J, with 14 bases in the middle. The CDR3 coding sequence is TGTGCCAGCAGTGAAGTTGCCGTCGAACTGACTGAAGCTTTCTTT. It encodes CASSEVAVELTEAFF.

The chain has TRBV6-1 and TRBJ1-2, with D tentatively TRBD1 (6 bases). The germline V gene has CDR1 MNHNS and CDR2 SASEGT. The CDR3 loop spans 12 amino acids. Trimming took 6 bases from V and 7 from J, leaving 12 bases between them. This CDR3 reads CASRRTVGGYTF. The DNA of the CDR3 is TGTGCCAGCAGGCGGACAGTCGGTGGCTACACCTTC.

The chain employs TRBV19 and TRBJ1-1, with D possibly matching TRBD1 (6 bases). CDR3 size: 15 residues. The V gene's germline CDR1 is LNHDA and CDR2 SQIVND (reference sequence). V lost 5 bases and J 0 bases, leaving 13 bases between the germline ends. The CDR3 loop is CASSGGRTLNTEAFF. In nucleotides, the CDR3 is TGTGCCAGTAGTGGGGGGCGGACGCTGAACACTGAAGCTTTCTTT.

The sample holds a few counts of this clonotype. The V gene is TRBV5-6, the J gene TRBJ2-1, with D possibly being TRBD2 (5 bases). Judging by the DNA end, TRBJ2-5 fits better; the J call may be wrong. Germline V gene data show CDR1 as SGHDT and CDR2 as YYEEEE. The CDR3 extends over 13 amino acids. Here the CDR3 DNA reads TGTGCCAGCAGCTCCTTCAGCGGATTTCCCCAGTACTTC. Protein product: CASSSFSGFPQYF.

This chain connects TRBV4-1 to TRBJ1-6; 7 bases line up with TRBD1. The CDR3 covers 15 residues. The ends lost 0 bases at V and 8 bases at J; junction bases unmatched: 4. The germline CDR1 and CDR2 sequences are MGHRA and YSYEKL. CDR3 coding DNA: TGCGCCAGCAGCCAAGAGAGCAGGGGGTATTCACCCCTCCACTTT. This translates into CASSQESRGYSPLHF.

The chain couples TRBV28 to TRBJ2-5, with 14 bases lining up with TRBD2. Germline CDR1 is MDHEN and CDR2 is SYDVKM. The CDR3 consists of 18 residues. V was pared by 2 bases and J by 4 bases, with 9 bases of the junction left unmatched. CDR3 DNA: TGTGCCAGCAGTTTAGCCCTCGGGACTAGCGGGAGAGGAGAGACCCAGTACTTC. The encoded protein is CASSLALGTSGRGETQYF.

The gene calls are TRBV19 and TRBJ1-3; perhaps TRBD1 as D (6 bases). V was shortened by 6 bases and J by 0 bases, with 12 bases between the two germline ends. Germline assignment: CDR1 LNHDA and CDR2 SQIVND (reference sequence). The length of the CDR3 is 15 residues. CDR3 region: CASSQDRSSGNTIYF. CDR3 bases: TGTGCCAGTAGCCAAGACAGGAGCTCTGGAAACACCATATATTTT.

The chain combines TRBV30 with TRBJ2-2; no clear D. Germline CDR1 GTSNPN, CDR2 SVGIG (reference sequence). This CDR3 region has 11 residues. Trimming stripped 3 bases from V and 4 bases from J, with 3 bases between. The CDR3 reads CAWRGTGELFF. The CDR3 DNA is TGTGCCTGGAGAGGCACCGGGGAGCTGTTTTTT.